This TCR beta chain was obtained from a study of beta chain features in type 1 diabetes. Study results and limitations: Any HLA-type effect on TCRB rearrangement remained unresolved here. Shorter TCRB CDR3s, moderately but significantly so, were found in Type 1 diabetes patients in all four CD4+ subsets.

Germline lookup yields CDR1 SNHLY and CDR2 FYNNEI. This CDR3 has 16 amino acids. V was pared by 5 bases and J by 0 bases, with 13 bases between. The authors reverse transcribed all of the isolated RNA, so sequencing captured expressed TCRB transcripts. Measured with immunoSEQ multiplex PCR; TCRdb has only the in-frame clones, and not every one. This sample has about 650,000 clones; around 12% occur once, and the top ten carry 0.095% to 0.15%. This clone was counted between two and nine times. Its specificity is not known. The TCR originated in a young man with type 1 diabetes. The chain combines TRBV2 with TRBJ2-2, with D maybe TRBD2 (5 bases). Specimen: naive CD4+ T cells from blood. The CDR3 bases are TGTGCCAGCAGTCTACTAGGGTTAGCGAACACCGGGGAGCTGTTTTTT. Protein sequence: CASSLLGLANTGELFF.